The rows below give T cell receptor beta chains drawn from one sample of a study of blood T cell repertoires in COVID-19. Some clones are missing from TCRdb's copy, which holds only in-frame ones; the method was immunoSEQ multiplex PCR. This table has some 200,000 clones, around 81% appearing once. Sequencing input: peripheral blood. The origin of the receptors is a woman aged 70 to 79 with acute or convalescent COVID-19. CDR3s include the opening cysteine and the closing phenylalanine or tryptophan. D genes are given only for firm matches. Rows may omit the clone size; those that give it use once, few, many or a size class.

V gene	J gene	CDR3 length	D gene	clone size	CDR3 DNA	CDR3 protein
TRBV2	TRBJ1-3	14	.	.	TGTGCCAGCAGGACAGAATACTCTGGAAACACCATATATTTT	CASRTEYSGNTIYF
TRBV3-1/TRBV3-2	TRBJ1-1	14	.	.	TGTGCCAGCAGCCAATTCGTGAGGAACACTGAAGCTTTCTTT	CASSQFVRNTEAFF
TRBV6-5	TRBJ1-2	15	TRBD1	.	TGTGCCAGCAGGTCTCCGGGACAGGGGCTCTATGGCTACACCTTC	CASRSPGQGLYGYTF
TRBV7-8	TRBJ2-7	14	TRBD1	.	TGTGCCAGCAGCTTAATCCAGGGGGCTTATGAGCAGTACTTC	CASSLIQGAYEQYF
TRBV6-6	TRBJ2-7	12	.	few	TGTGCCAGCAGTCCCGTGAACTCCGAGCAGTACTTC	CASSPVNSEQYF
TRBV27	TRBJ2-3	16	.	.	TGTGCCAGCAGTACCCCGTCTAGGCGGAGCACAGATACGCAGTATTTT	CASSTPSRRSTDTQYF
TRBV19	TRBJ2-2	15	TRBD1	.	TGTGCCAGTAGTTCCGGGACAGCGAACACCGGGGAGCTGTTTTTT	CASSSGTANTGELFF
TRBV27	TRBJ2-2	16	TRBD2	.	TGTGCCAGCAGTTTGCGGGGGTTAGGGTACACCGGGGAGCTGTTTTTT	CASSLRGLGYTGELFF
TRBV15	TRBJ2-3	14	.	.	TGTGCCACCGGCAGGCGGAGCAGCACAGATACGCAGTATTTT	CATGRRSSTDTQYF
TRBV19	TRBJ2-7	16	TRBD1	.	TGTGCCAGTAGTCCGGGAGGAGGGACAGGGGCCTACGAGCAGTACTTC	CASSPGGGTGAYEQYF
TRBV29-1	TRBJ2-3	15	TRBD1	.	TGCAGCTCCAATTCCGGGACAGGGGGCACAGATACGCAGTATTTT	CSSNSGTGGTDTQYF
TRBV6-4	TRBJ2-1	14	TRBD2	.	TGTGCCAGCAGCGGGACTAGCGGGACTAGTGAGCAGTTCTTC	CASSGTSGTSEQFF
TRBV10-2	TRBJ2-1	13	.	once	TGCGCCAGCAGTTTACTCCGGGGGGCTGAGCAGTTCTTC	CASSLLRGAEQFF